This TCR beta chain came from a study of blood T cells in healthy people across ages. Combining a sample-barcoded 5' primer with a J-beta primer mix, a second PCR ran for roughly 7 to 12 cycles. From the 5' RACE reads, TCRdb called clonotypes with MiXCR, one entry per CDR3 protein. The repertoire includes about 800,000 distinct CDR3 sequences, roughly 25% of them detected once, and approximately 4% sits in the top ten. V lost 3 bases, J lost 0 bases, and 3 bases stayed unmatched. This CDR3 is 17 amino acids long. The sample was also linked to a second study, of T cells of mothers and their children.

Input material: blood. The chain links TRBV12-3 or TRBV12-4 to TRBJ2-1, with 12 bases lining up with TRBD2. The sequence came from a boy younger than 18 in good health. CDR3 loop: CASSFLAGGDSYNEQFF. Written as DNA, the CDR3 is TGTGCCAGCAGTTTCCTAGCGGGAGGGGACTCCTACAATGAGCAGTTCTTC.